This is a list of T cell receptor beta chains from one sample in a study of shared clonotypes between healthy human individuals. TCRdb's copy holds only in-frame clones and misses some; the assay was immunoSEQ multiplex PCR. The sample has around 2.3 million clones; 95% are singletons. Sequenced sample: naive CD4+ T cells sorted from blood. These receptors were obtained from a man aged 18 to 29 in good health. Both conserved end residues are part of each CDR3. D genes are given only for firm matches. Size is stated for part of the rows, as once, few or many counts, or as a class when the clone is expanded.

CDR3 | DNA | size | J | D | V
CASSRGRIGPEQYF | TGTGCCAGCAGTCGGGGGAGGATCGGTCCCGAGCAGTACTTC | once | TRBJ2-7 | . | TRBV6-6
CASSHAWGPETQYF | TGTGCCAGCAGCCATGCCTGGGGCCCAGAGACCCAGTACTTC | . | TRBJ2-5 | . | TRBV28
CASSISRGTGELFF | TGTGCCAGTAGTATCTCGAGGGGCACCGGGGAGCTGTTTTTT | . | TRBJ2-2 | . | TRBV19
CASSYSGSYYEQYF | TGTGCCAGCAGTTACTCGGGGTCCTACTACGAGCAGTACTTC | . | TRBJ2-7 | . | TRBV6-5
CASTAVGGDYGYTF | TGTGCCAGCACGGCAGTCGGGGGGGATTATGGCTACACCTTC | . | TRBJ1-2 | . | TRBV28
CASSEVIGDYEQYF | TGCGCCAGCAGTGAAGTGATCGGGGACTACGAGCAGTACTTC | . | TRBJ2-7 | . | TRBV10-1
CASNAWGGQETQYF | TGTGCCAGCAACGCCTGGGGCGGGCAAGAGACCCAGTACTTC | . | TRBJ2-5 | . | TRBV9
CAITSGIGEQYF | TGTGCCATCACTAGCGGTATAGGCGAGCAGTACTTC | . | TRBJ2-7 | TRBD2 | TRBV10-3
CAWSVGLAGGKDEQYF | TGTGCCTGGAGTGTTGGGCTAGCGGGGGGGAAGGACGAGCAGTACTTC | once | TRBJ2-7 | TRBD2 | TRBV30
CASCRGRNTEAFF | TGTGCCAGCTGTAGGGGGAGAAACACTGAAGCTTTCTTT | . | TRBJ1-1 | . | TRBV2
CASSPPVRSSSYNEQFF | TGCGCCAGCAGCCCCCCAGTAAGGTCAAGCTCCTACAATGAGCAGTTCTTC | . | TRBJ2-1 | . | TRBV4-3
CASSRGQGLSPLHF | TGTGCCAGTAGTAGGGGACAGGGTCTTTCACCCCTCCACTTT | . | TRBJ1-6 | TRBD1 | TRBV19
CASSATGTGNHEQYF | TGCGCCAGCAGTGCCACCGGGACAGGGAACCACGAGCAGTACTTC | . | TRBJ2-7 | TRBD1 | TRBV10-1
CASSIGSGRGDTQYF | TGTGCCAGTAGTATCGGTAGCGGGAGAGGAGATACGCAGTATTTT | . | TRBJ2-3 | TRBD2 | TRBV19
CASRAGVGPQHF | TGTGCCAGCAGGGCAGGGGTCGGGCCCCAGCATTTT | . | TRBJ1-5 | . | TRBV2
CAWSSGGGYTF | TGTGCCTGGAGTTCCGGAGGGGGCTACACCTTC | . | TRBJ1-2 | . | TRBV30
CASSLSGGYQPQHF | TGTGCCAGCAGCTTATCGGGGGGCTATCAGCCCCAGCATTTT | . | TRBJ1-5 | . | TRBV7-8
CASSLQGQGARIGEAFF | TGTGCCAGCTCACTTCAGGGACAGGGGGCAAGAATTGGTGAAGCTTTCTTT | . | TRBJ1-1 | TRBD1 | TRBV18
CASSWGGTDTQYF | TGTGCCAGCAGTTGGGGTGGCACAGATACGCAGTATTTT | . | TRBJ2-3 | . | TRBV2
CAISEPRRGGDNYFNEQFF | TGTGCCATCAGTGAGCCCCGACGTGGGGGGGACAACTACTTCAATGAGCAGTTCTTC | . | TRBJ2-1 | . | TRBV10-3
CASSSSGQGSTDTQYF | TGTGCTAGCAGCTCTTCGGGACAGGGGTCCACAGATACGCAGTATTTT | . | TRBJ2-3 | TRBD1 | TRBV7-7
CASSVGGDGNQPQHF | TGTGCCAGCAGCGTAGGAGGTGACGGCAATCAGCCCCAGCATTTT | few | TRBJ1-5 | . | TRBV9
CASSARGRLRDGYTF | TGTGCCAGCAGCGCCCGGGGGAGATTACGAGATGGCTACACCTTC | . | TRBJ1-2 | . | TRBV5-6
CASSLVLAGGRNTGELFF | TGTGCCAGCAGCTTAGTACTAGCGGGAGGGCGGAACACCGGGGAGCTGTTTTTT | . | TRBJ2-2 | TRBD2 | TRBV7-6
CASSQSAFRGNYEQYF | TGCGCCAGCAGCCAATCCGCTTTTCGTGGGAACTACGAGCAGTACTTC | . | TRBJ2-7 | . | TRBV4-3
CASSQGEYEQYF | TGTGCCAGCAGCCAAGGGGAGTACGAGCAGTACTTC | . | TRBJ2-7 | . | TRBV28
CASSEITEGRSPLHF | TGTGCCAGCAGTGAAATAACGGAGGGCCGGTCACCCCTCCACTTT | . | TRBJ1-6 | . | TRBV25-1
CASSIVSQGSYEQYF | TGTGCCAGTAGTATAGTCTCACAGGGCTCCTACGAGCAGTACTTC | . | TRBJ2-7 | . | TRBV19
CASSMTGGGQPQHF | TGTGCCAGCAGCATGACAGGGGGCGGTCAGCCCCAGCATTTT | . | TRBJ1-5 | TRBD1 | TRBV6-1
CASSPLDSLVQYF | TGTGCCAGCAGCCCGCTGGACAGTCTCGTTCAGTATTTT | once | TRBJ2-3 | . | TRBV7-9
CASSPTTGYDIQYF | TGTGCCAGCTCACCGACGACAGGTTACGACATTCAGTATTTC | . | TRBJ2-4 | . | TRBV18
CASSLAGLPTDTQYF | TGTGCCAGCAGCTTGGCGGGACTTCCCACAGATACGCAGTATTTT | . | TRBJ2-3 | . | TRBV5-6
CASSLGVVTNEKLFF | TGTGCCAGCAGCCTAGGAGTTGTCACTAATGAAAAACTGTTTTTT | . | TRBJ1-4 | . | TRBV7-6
CASGQGTGTDTQYF | TGTGCTAGTGGTCAGGGGACAGGCACAGATACGCAGTATTTT | . | TRBJ2-3 | TRBD1 | TRBV12-5
CSVGEAGGLGETQYF | TGCAGCGTTGGAGAGGCGGGAGGGCTGGGGGAGACCCAGTACTTC | once | TRBJ2-5 | TRBD2 | TRBV29-1
CASRPTGVTEKLFF | TGCGCCAGCAGACCCACAGGGGTTACTGAAAAACTGTTTTTT | . | TRBJ1-4 | TRBD1 | TRBV4-1
CASSEAGGLGNIQYF | TGTGCCAGCAGTGAAGCTGGGGGGCTGGGGAACATTCAGTACTTC | . | TRBJ2-4 | . | TRBV6-1
CASSFGRGEETQYF | TGTGCCAGCAGCTTTGGACGGGGGGAAGAGACCCAGTACTTC | . | TRBJ2-5 | TRBD2 | TRBV5-4
CASSPQTGSYGYTF | TGTGCCAGCAGTCCACAGACAGGATCCTATGGCTACACCTTC | . | TRBJ1-2 | . | TRBV25-1
CASSRNQPQHF | TGTGCCAGCAGTCGCAATCAGCCCCAGCATTTT | . | TRBJ1-5 | . | TRBV6-1
CAWSVRRGGGGEQFF | TGTGCCTGGAGTGTAAGGCGGGGGGGCGGCGGTGAGCAGTTCTTC | . | TRBJ2-1 | TRBD2 | TRBV30
CASSLSVGGLGANVLTF | TGTGCCAGCAGTTTATCCGTAGGGGGGCTCGGGGCCAACGTCCTGACTTTC | . | TRBJ2-6 | . | TRBV27
CASRNSYEQYF | TGTGCCAGCAGGAACTCCTACGAGCAGTACTTC | . | TRBJ2-7 | . | TRBV28
CASSPTEGVQFF | TGTGCCAGCAGCCCGACTGAGGGGGTGCAGTTCTTC | . | TRBJ2-1 | . | TRBV9
CASSPAPTSGRGKETQYF | TGTGCCAGCAGCCCCGCGCCGACTAGCGGGAGGGGTAAAGAGACCCAGTACTTC | . | TRBJ2-5 | TRBD2 | TRBV5-4